A selection of T cell receptor beta chains follows, all from one sample in a study of T cells in Graves' hyperthyroidism and ophthalmopathy. TCRdb reprocessed the multiplex PCR reads via MiXCR and lists one record per CDR3 protein. The table shows roughly 510,000 distinct CDR3 sequences, with over 35% occurring only once. The specimen sequenced was peripheral blood or thyroid tissue (not recorded which). The source is an adult woman with Graves' disease, either hyperthyroidism or ophthalmopathy (not recorded which). CDR3s include the opening cysteine and the closing phenylalanine or tryptophan. D genes are given only for firm matches. Clone size is given for some rows only: seen once, a few or many times, or a class if the clone is expanded.

clone size: many; D gene: -; V gene: TRBV11-2; J gene: TRBJ2-7; CDR3 DNA: TGTGCCAGCAGCTTAGAAGCGGACTACTCCTACGAGCAGTACTTC; CDR3 protein: CASSLEADYSYEQYF
clone size: many; D gene: -; V gene: TRBV29-1; J gene: TRBJ2-7; CDR3 DNA: TGCAGCGTTGCAACAGGCCTTACTAACGAGCAGTACTTC; CDR3 protein: CSVATGLTNEQYF
clone size: many; D gene: -; V gene: TRBV19; J gene: TRBJ1-5; CDR3 DNA: TGTGCCAGTAGTATCGGCGTGGGGGGGGGTCAGCCCCAGCATTTT; CDR3 protein: CASSIGVGGGQPQHF
clone size: many; D gene: -; V gene: TRBV29-1; J gene: TRBJ2-7; CDR3 DNA: TGCAGCGTCCGGGACGGAGGCTCCTACGAGCAGTACTTC; CDR3 protein: CSVRDGGSYEQYF
clone size: few; D gene: -; V gene: TRBV2; J gene: TRBJ1-3; CDR3 DNA: TGTGCCAGCAGTGAGGGAGGAGGAGGAAACACCATATATTTT; CDR3 protein: CASSEGGGGNTIYF
clone size: many; D gene: -; V gene: TRBV5-6; J gene: TRBJ2-6; CDR3 DNA: TGTGCCAGCAGCCCCAAGGTGACTGGGGCCAACGTCCTGACTTTC; CDR3 protein: CASSPKVTGANVLTF
clone size: -; D gene: TRBD1; V gene: TRBV7-2; J gene: TRBJ2-2; CDR3 DNA: TGTGCCAGCAGGTCTGGGACAGGGGTCGGGGAGCTGTTTTTT; CDR3 protein: CASRSGTGVGELFF
clone size: -; D gene: TRBD2; V gene: TRBV7-3; J gene: TRBJ2-5; CDR3 DNA: TGTGCCAGCAGCTTAATGGCCCTAGCGGGTCAAGAGACCCAGTACTTT; CDR3 protein: CASSLMALAGQETQYF
clone size: -; D gene: TRBD2; V gene: TRBV29-1; J gene: TRBJ2-5; CDR3 DNA: TGCAGCGTTGGGGGAGGGCAAGAGACCCAGTACTTC; CDR3 protein: CSVGGGQETQYF
clone size: many; D gene: TRBD1; V gene: TRBV20-1; J gene: TRBJ1-2; CDR3 DNA: TGCAGTGCGCAAACAGGGGGCGGCTACACCTTC; CDR3 protein: CSAQTGGGYTF
clone size: many; D gene: -; V gene: TRBV12-3/TRBV12-4; J gene: TRBJ1-3; CDR3 DNA: TGTGCCAGCAGAACCCGGGACACCATATATTTT; CDR3 protein: CASRTRDTIYF
clone size: once; D gene: -; V gene: TRBV20-1; J gene: TRBJ1-5; CDR3 DNA: TGCAGTGCTAGCCGATCACGGGGGAGGTTGGGTCAGCCCCAGCATTTT; CDR3 protein: CSASRSRGRLGQPQHF
clone size: once; D gene: TRBD2; V gene: TRBV25-1; J gene: TRBJ2-1; CDR3 DNA: TGTGCCAGCAGTGGACGAACTAGCGGGAGGGCCGGGGGGGGAACATTCTTC; CDR3 protein: CASSGRTSGRAGGGTFF
clone size: once; D gene: TRBD2; V gene: TRBV9; J gene: TRBJ2-5; CDR3 DNA: TGTGCCAGCAGCCCTCTTCCGGGAGGGTGGGAGACCCAGTACTTC; CDR3 protein: CASSPLPGGWETQYF
clone size: few; D gene: -; V gene: TRBV7-6; J gene: TRBJ1-1; CDR3 DNA: TGTGCCAGCAGCCCCCAGAACACCGGGATCATGAACACTGAAGCTTTCTTT; CDR3 protein: CASSPQNTGIMNTEAFF
clone size: -; D gene: -; V gene: TRBV7-9; J gene: TRBJ1-4; CDR3 DNA: TGTGCCAGCAGTGAAGCTCCGGGTAATGAAAAACTGTTTTTT; CDR3 protein: CASSEAPGNEKLFF
clone size: many; D gene: -; V gene: TRBV9; J gene: TRBJ1-5; CDR3 DNA: TGTGCCAGCAGCCAAGGTGCGGCTGGACAGCCCCAGCATTTT; CDR3 protein: CASSQGAAGQPQHF
clone size: few; D gene: -; V gene: TRBV29-1; J gene: TRBJ1-2; CDR3 DNA: TGCAGCGTTGACCGGAGCCTCTATGGCTACACCTTC; CDR3 protein: CSVDRSLYGYTF
clone size: -; D gene: -; V gene: TRBV3-1; J gene: TRBJ2-7; CDR3 DNA: TGTGCCAGCAGCCAAGTATGGAGGACCGAGCAGTACTTC; CDR3 protein: CASSQVWRTEQYF
clone size: -; D gene: -; V gene: TRBV5-1; J gene: TRBJ2-5; CDR3 DNA: TGCGCCAGCAGCCTAGACAGGCAGACCCAGTACTTC; CDR3 protein: CASSLDRQTQYF
clone size: -; D gene: -; V gene: TRBV7-8; J gene: TRBJ2-7; CDR3 DNA: TGTGCCAGCAGCTTTCGGGGAATTGGGCAGTACTTC; CDR3 protein: CASSFRGIGQYF
clone size: -; D gene: TRBD1; V gene: TRBV29-1; J gene: TRBJ1-2; CDR3 DNA: TGCAGCAGTTTAACAGGGGGCCCGGGCTATGGCTACACCTTC; CDR3 protein: CSSLTGGPGYGYTF
clone size: -; D gene: -; V gene: TRBV25-1; J gene: TRBJ2-2; CDR3 DNA: TGTGCCAGCAGTAAAAGGACAGCTTACACCGGGGAGCTGTTTTTT; CDR3 protein: CASSKRTAYTGELFF
clone size: -; D gene: TRBD1; V gene: TRBV7-2; J gene: TRBJ1-3; CDR3 DNA: TGTGCCAGCAGTCAGGACAGGGGGGGGAGCACCATATATTTT; CDR3 protein: CASSQDRGGSTIYF
clone size: -; D gene: TRBD2; V gene: TRBV15; J gene: TRBJ2-7; CDR3 DNA: TGTGCCACCAGCAGAGATCGGGGGGGCAGGCCCTACGAGCAGTACTTC; CDR3 protein: CATSRDRGGRPYEQYF
clone size: -; D gene: -; V gene: TRBV5-6; J gene: TRBJ2-2; CDR3 DNA: TGTGCCAGCAGCTTTTCAGCGGGGAGGGGGACCGGGGAGCTGTTTTTT; CDR3 protein: CASSFSAGRGTGELFF
clone size: many; D gene: TRBD1; V gene: TRBV7-9; J gene: TRBJ2-7; CDR3 DNA: TGTGCCAGCAGCGCCTGGGACAGGAACTACGAGCAGTACTTC; CDR3 protein: CASSAWDRNYEQYF
clone size: many; D gene: -; V gene: TRBV19; J gene: TRBJ1-6; CDR3 DNA: TGTGCCAGTAGGGGACCGGATAATTCACCCCTCCACTTT; CDR3 protein: CASRGPDNSPLHF
clone size: -; D gene: -; V gene: TRBV20-1; J gene: TRBJ2-2; CDR3 DNA: TGCAGTGCCCGCGGGGACGGGGAGCTGTTTTTT; CDR3 protein: CSARGDGELFF
clone size: -; D gene: TRBD1; V gene: TRBV7-2; J gene: TRBJ1-1; CDR3 DNA: TGTGCCAGCAGTTTACTTGGGACAGGGCGGGGGAACACTGAAGCTTTCTTT; CDR3 protein: CASSLLGTGRGNTEAFF
clone size: many; D gene: -; V gene: TRBV20-1; J gene: TRBJ2-5; CDR3 DNA: TGCAGTGCTAGAGCATACAGGGAAGGGGAGACCCAGTACTTC; CDR3 protein: CSARAYREGETQYF
clone size: -; D gene: -; V gene: TRBV7-3; J gene: TRBJ2-7; CDR3 DNA: TGTGCCAGCAGCTTGAAGACCTACGAGCAGCACTTC; CDR3 protein: CASSLKTYEQHF
clone size: many; D gene: -; V gene: TRBV2; J gene: TRBJ1-5; CDR3 DNA: TGTGCCAGCAGTGACTCTGGGGGCGGACAGCCCCAGCATTTT; CDR3 protein: CASSDSGGGQPQHF
clone size: many; D gene: TRBD2; V gene: TRBV7-9; J gene: TRBJ2-5; CDR3 DNA: TGCGCCAGCAGCCAAGGAGCGGGAGGGGGGGAGACCCAGTACTTC; CDR3 protein: CASSQGAGGGETQYF
clone size: -; D gene: -; V gene: TRBV9; J gene: TRBJ2-2; CDR3 DNA: TGTGCCAGCAGCGCCGGGTCACCCAAACCCGGGGAGCTGTTTTTT; CDR3 protein: CASSAGSPKPGELFF
clone size: -; D gene: -; V gene: TRBV11-2; J gene: TRBJ1-6; CDR3 DNA: TGTGCCAGCAGCTTAGGAGAGGCTTCACCCCTCCACTTT; CDR3 protein: CASSLGEASPLHF
clone size: many; D gene: TRBD1; V gene: TRBV7-9; J gene: TRBJ1-1; CDR3 DNA: TGTGCCAGCAGCATAGACAGGGTGAACACTGAAGCTTTCTTT; CDR3 protein: CASSIDRVNTEAFF
clone size: -; D gene: TRBD1; V gene: TRBV30; J gene: TRBJ1-1; CDR3 DNA: TGTGCCTGGACAGGGGGCGTCACTGAAGCTTTCTTT; CDR3 protein: CAWTGGVTEAFF
clone size: once; D gene: TRBD1; V gene: TRBV11-2; J gene: TRBJ1-3; CDR3 DNA: TGTGCCAGTAAACAGGGGAACACCATATATTTT; CDR3 protein: CASKQGNTIYF
clone size: -; D gene: TRBD1; V gene: TRBV29-1; J gene: TRBJ1-1; CDR3 DNA: TGCAGCGTTCACGGACAGGGGCTCGGGACTGAAGCTTTCTTT; CDR3 protein: CSVHGQGLGTEAFF
clone size: -; D gene: -; V gene: TRBV7-2; J gene: TRBJ1-2; CDR3 DNA: TGTGCCAGCAGCTTAGGGGGGGCGGGCTACACCTTC; CDR3 protein: CASSLGGAGYTF